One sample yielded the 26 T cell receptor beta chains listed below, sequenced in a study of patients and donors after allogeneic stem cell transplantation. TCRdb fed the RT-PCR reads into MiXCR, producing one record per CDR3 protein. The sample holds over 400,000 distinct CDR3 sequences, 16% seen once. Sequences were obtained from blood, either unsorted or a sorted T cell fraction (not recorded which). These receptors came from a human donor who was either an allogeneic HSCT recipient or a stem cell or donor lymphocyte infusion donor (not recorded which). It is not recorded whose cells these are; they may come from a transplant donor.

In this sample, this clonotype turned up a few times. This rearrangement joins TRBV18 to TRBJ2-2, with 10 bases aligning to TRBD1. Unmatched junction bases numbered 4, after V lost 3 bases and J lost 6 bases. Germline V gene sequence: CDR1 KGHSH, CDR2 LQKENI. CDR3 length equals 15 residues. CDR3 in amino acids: CASSPRQGAAGELFF. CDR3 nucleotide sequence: TGTGCCAGCTCACCGAGACAGGGGGCCGCCGGGGAGCTGTTTTTT.

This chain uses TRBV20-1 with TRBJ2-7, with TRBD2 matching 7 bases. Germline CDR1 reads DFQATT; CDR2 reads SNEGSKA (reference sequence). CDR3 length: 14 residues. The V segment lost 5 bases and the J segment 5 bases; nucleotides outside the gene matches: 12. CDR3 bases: TGCAGTGCTGGAGTTCGGGGCGGGAGTAACGAGCAGTACTTC. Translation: CSAGVRGGSNEQYF.

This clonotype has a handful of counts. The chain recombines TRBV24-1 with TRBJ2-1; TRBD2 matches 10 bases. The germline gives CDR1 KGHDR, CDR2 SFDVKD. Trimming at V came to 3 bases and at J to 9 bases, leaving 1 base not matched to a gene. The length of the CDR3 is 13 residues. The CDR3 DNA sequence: TGTGCCACCAGTGATCGGACTAGCGGTGAGCAGTTCTTC. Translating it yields CATSDRTSGEQFF.

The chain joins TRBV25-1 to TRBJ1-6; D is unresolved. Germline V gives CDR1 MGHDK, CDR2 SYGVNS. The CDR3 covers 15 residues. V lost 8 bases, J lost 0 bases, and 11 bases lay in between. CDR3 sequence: CASRSLSSYNSPLHF. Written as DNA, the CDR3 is TGTGCCAGCCGATCCTTGAGCTCCTATAATTCACCCCTCCACTTT. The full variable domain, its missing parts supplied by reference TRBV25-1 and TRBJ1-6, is EADIYQTPRYLVIGTGKKITLECSQTMGHDKMYWYQQDPGMELHLIHYSYGVNSTEKGDLSSESTVSRIRTEHFPLTLESARPSHTSQYLCASRSLSSYNSPLHFGNGTRLTVT.

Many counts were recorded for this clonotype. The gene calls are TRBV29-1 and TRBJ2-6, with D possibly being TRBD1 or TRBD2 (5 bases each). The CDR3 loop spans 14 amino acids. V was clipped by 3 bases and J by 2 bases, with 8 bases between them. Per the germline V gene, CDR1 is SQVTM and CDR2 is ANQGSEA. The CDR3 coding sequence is TGCAGCGTTGATAGGGGAGCTGGGGCCAACGTCCTGACTTTC. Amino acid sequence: CSVDRGAGANVLTF.

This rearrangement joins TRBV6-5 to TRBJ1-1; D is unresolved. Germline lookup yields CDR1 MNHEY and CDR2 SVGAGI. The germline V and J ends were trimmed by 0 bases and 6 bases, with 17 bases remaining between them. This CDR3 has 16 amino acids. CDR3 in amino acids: CASSYSMTTVTAEAFF. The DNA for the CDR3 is TGTGCCAGCAGTTACTCGATGACCACTGTGACGGCTGAAGCTTTCTTT.

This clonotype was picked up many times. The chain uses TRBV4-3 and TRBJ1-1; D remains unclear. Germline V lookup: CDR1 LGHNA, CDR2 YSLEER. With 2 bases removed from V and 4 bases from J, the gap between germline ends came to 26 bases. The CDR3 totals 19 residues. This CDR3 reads CASSQKMPPRRGWSTEAFF. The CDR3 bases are TGCGCCAGCAGCCAAAAGATGCCCCCCCGCCGGGGATGGAGCACTGAAGCTTTCTTT.

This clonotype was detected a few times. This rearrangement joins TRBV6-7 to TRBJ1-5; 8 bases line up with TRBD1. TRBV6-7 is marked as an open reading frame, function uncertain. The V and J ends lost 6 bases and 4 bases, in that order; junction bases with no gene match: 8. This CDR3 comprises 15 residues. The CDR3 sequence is CASRKTGEQNQPQHF. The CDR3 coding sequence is TGTGCCAGCAGAAAGACAGGGGAACAAAATCAGCCCCAGCATTTT.

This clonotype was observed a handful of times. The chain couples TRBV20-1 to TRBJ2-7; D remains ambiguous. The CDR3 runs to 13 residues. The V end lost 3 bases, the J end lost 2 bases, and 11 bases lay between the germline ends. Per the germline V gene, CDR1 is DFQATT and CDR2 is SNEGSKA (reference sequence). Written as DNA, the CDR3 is TGCAGTGCTAGGCTACTCTTAACCTACGAGCAGTACTTC. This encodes CSARLLLTYEQYF.

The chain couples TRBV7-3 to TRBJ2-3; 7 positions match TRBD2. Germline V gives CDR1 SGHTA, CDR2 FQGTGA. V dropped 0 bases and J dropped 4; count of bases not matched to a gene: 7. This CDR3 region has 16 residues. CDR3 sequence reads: CASSLTGGGPSDTQYF. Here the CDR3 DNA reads TGTGCCAGCAGCTTAACGGGGGGAGGGCCCTCAGATACGCAGTATTTT.

The CDR3 region is CASSLVTNEQFF. The DNA of the CDR3 is TGTGCCAGCAGCTTAGTGACGAATGAGCAGTTCTTC. The rearrangement joins TRBV7-3 to TRBJ2-1; D is unresolved. Trimming pared 2 bases from V and 7 bases from J, leaving 6 bases between. The CDR3 contains 12 residues. In germline, CDR1 is SGHTA, CDR2 FQGTGA.

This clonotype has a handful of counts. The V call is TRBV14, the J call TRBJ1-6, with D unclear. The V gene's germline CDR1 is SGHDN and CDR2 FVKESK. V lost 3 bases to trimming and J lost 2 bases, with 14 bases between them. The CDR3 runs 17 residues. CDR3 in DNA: TGTGCCAGCAGCCAGCTTTCCCGGCGGGCCTATAATTCACCCCTCCACTTT. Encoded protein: CASSQLSRRAYNSPLHF.

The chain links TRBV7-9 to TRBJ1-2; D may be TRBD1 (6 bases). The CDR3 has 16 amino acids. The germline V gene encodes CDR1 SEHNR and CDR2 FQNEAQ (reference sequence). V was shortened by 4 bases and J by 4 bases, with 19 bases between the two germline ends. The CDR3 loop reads CASSSRQGQGRYGYTF. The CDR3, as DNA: TGTGCCAGCAGCTCGCGCCAGGGACAAGGCCGCTATGGCTACACCTTC.

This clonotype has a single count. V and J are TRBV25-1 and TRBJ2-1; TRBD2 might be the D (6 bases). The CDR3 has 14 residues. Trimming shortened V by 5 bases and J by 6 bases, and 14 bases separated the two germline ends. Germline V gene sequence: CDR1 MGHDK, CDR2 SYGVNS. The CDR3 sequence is CASSSGLRGNEQFF. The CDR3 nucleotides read TGTGCCAGCAGTAGCGGGCTAAGGGGCAATGAGCAGTTCTTC.

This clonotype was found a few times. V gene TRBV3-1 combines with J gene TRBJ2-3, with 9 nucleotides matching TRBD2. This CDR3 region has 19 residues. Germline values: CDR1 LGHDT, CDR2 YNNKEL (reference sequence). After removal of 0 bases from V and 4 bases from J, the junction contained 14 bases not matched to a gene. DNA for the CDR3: TGTGCCAGCAGCCAAGATCCCCCAGACCGCGGACTAGCGCCAGATACGCAGTATTTT. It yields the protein CASSQDPPDRGLAPDTQYF.

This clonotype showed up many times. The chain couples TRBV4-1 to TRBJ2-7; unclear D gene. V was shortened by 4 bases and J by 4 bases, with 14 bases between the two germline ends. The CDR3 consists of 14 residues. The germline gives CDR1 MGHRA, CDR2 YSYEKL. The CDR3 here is CASSRSSGAYEQYF. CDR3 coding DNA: TGCGCCAGCAGCCGATCCTCGGGTGCGTACGAGCAGTACTTC.

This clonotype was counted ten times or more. The CDR3 DNA follows: TGTGCCACCAGTGTTGGACAAGGAAGGTTGAATGAGCAGTTCTTC. Amino acid sequence: CATSVGQGRLNEQFF. The chain is built from TRBV24-1 and TRBJ2-1; D may be TRBD1 (5 bases). Trimming removed 5 bases at V and 7 bases at J, with 17 bases between. Germline CDR1 and CDR2: KGHDR and SFDVKD. The CDR3 extends over 15 amino acids.

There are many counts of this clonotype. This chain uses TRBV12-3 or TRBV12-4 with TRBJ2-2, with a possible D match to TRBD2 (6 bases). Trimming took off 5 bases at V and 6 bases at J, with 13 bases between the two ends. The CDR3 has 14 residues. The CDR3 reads CASSRDWDAGELFF. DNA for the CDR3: TGTGCCAGCAGTCGGGACTGGGACGCCGGGGAGCTGTTTTTT.

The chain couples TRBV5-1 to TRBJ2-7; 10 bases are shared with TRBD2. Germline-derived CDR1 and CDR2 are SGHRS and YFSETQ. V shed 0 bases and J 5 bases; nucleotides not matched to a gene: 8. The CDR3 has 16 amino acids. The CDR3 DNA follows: TGCGCCAGCAGCTTGGAAAGGCGGCTAGCGGGAGACGAGCAGTACTTC. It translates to CASSLERRLAGDEQYF.

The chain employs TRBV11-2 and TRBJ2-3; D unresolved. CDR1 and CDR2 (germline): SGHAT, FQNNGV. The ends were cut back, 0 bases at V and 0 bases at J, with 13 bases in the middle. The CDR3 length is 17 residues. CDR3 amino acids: CASSLDPAETSTDTQYF. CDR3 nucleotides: TGTGCCAGCAGCTTAGATCCCGCGGAAACTAGCACAGATACGCAGTATTTT.

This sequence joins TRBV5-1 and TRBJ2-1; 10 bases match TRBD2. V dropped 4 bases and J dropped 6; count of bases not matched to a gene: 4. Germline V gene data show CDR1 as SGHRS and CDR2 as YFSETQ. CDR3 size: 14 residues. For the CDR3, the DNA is TGCGCCAGCAGCCCAGCGGGGGGGCCCAATGAGCAGTTCTTC. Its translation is CASSPAGGPNEQFF.

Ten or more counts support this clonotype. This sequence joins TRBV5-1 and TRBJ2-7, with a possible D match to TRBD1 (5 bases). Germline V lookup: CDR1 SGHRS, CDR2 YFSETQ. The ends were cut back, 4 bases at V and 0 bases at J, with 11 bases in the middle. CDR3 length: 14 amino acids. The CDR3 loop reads CASSPRQPSYEQYF. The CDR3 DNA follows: TGCGCCAGCAGCCCCAGACAGCCCTCCTACGAGCAGTACTTC.

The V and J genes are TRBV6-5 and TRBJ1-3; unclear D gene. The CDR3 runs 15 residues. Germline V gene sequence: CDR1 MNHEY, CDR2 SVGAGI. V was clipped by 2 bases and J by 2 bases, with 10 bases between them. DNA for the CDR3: TGTGCCAGCAGTTACACAAGGCGTGCTGGAAACACCATATATTTT. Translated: CASSYTRRAGNTIYF.

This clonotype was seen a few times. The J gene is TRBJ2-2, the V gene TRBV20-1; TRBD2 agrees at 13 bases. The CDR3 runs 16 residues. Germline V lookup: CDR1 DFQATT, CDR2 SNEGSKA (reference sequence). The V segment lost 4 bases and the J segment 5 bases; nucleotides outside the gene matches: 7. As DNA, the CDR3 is TGCAGTGCTAAGACTAGCGGGGGGCCGCGAACCGGGGAGCTGTTTTTT. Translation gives CSAKTSGGPRTGELFF.

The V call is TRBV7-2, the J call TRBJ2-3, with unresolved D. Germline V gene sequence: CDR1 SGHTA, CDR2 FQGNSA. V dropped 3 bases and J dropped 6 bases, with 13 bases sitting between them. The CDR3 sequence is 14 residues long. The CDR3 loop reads CASSFPETWDTQYF. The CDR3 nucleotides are TGTGCCAGCAGCTTCCCCGAGACATGGGATACGCAGTATTTT. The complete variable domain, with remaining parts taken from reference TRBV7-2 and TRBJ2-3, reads GAGVSQSPSNKVTEKGKDVELRCDPISGHTALYWYRQSLGQGLEFLIYFQGNSAPDKSGLPSDRFSAERTGGSVSTLTIQRTQQEDSAVYLCASSFPETWDTQYFGPGTRLTVL.

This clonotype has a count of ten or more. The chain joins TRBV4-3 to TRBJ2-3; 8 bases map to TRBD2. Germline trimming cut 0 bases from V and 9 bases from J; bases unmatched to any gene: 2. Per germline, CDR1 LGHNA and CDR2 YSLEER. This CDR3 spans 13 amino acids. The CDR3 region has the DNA TGCGCCAGCAGCCAAGAACGGGAGGGGACGCAGTATTTT. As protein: CASSQEREGTQYF.